This T cell receptor beta chain was captured in a study of blood T cells in healthy people across ages. This clonotype has at least ten counts. Combining a sample-barcoded 5' primer with a J-beta primer mix, a second PCR ran for roughly 7 to 11 cycles. A single record per CDR3 protein comes from TCRdb applying MiXCR to the 5' RACE reads. Of about 780,000 distinct CDR3 sequences listed, about 59% are singletons. Trimming cost V 0 bases and J 0 bases, with 6 bases left between them. Germline V lookup: CDR1 SGDLS, CDR2 YYNGEE. The CDR3 is 15 amino acids. The chain combines TRBV9 with TRBJ2-2; D ambiguous. The clonotype comes from a man aged 30-40 years in good health. The specimen sequenced was blood. CDR3 nucleotide sequence: TGTGCCAGCAGCGTAGACCCATCGAACACCGGGGAGCTGTTTTTT. It translates to CASSVDPSNTGELFF. Filled out from reference TRBV9 and TRBJ2-2, the complete variable domain reads DSGVTQTPKHLITATGQRVTLRCSPRSGDLSVYWYQQSLDQGLQFLIQYYNGEERAKGNILERFSAQQFPDLHSELNLSSLELGDSALYFCASSVDPSNTGELFFGEGSRLTVL.